The 25 T cell receptor beta chains below were found in one sample sequenced in a study of cytomegalovirus exposure and HLA in healthy donors. In the PCR, 60 Vbeta and 13 Jbeta primers were used. The data were produced by immunoSEQ multiplex PCR, yet TCRdb's version contains in-frame clones alone and is incomplete. The sample holds fewer than 350,000 clones, roughly 90% seen once. Sequencing used PBMCs. The receptors were gathered from a woman under 30 in good health and CMV-seronegative.

The J gene is TRBJ1-2, the V gene TRBV6-5; D not resolved. Germline lookup yields CDR1 MNHEY and CDR2 SVGAGI. This CDR3 is built from 15 residues. Between the trimmed V and J ends, which lost 5 bases and 4 bases, there was a span of 17 bases. The CDR3 DNA sequence: TGTGCCAGCAGTCCTATAGGCGGGTCGGCCTATGGCTACACCTTC. This sequence encodes CASSPIGGSAYGYTF.

The chain links TRBV4-1 to TRBJ1-4; D is possibly TRBD1 (5 bases). V lost 4 bases and J lost 8, with 17 bases in between. CDR1 is MGHRA and CDR2 is YSYEKL in the germline V gene. CDR3 length equals 15 residues. The CDR3 loop reads CASSPQEGLREKLFF. CDR3 DNA sequence: TGCGCCAGCAGCCCCCAGGAGGGGCTGCGGGAAAAACTGTTTTTT.

The chain uses TRBV6-1 and TRBJ1-1; 9 nucleotides agree with TRBD1. CDR3 length: 14 residues. CDR1 is MNHNS, CDR2 SASEGT, per germline. J was trimmed by 4 bases and V by 7 bases; bases with no gene match: 7. This CDR3 is CASTGTGKGTEAFF. In nucleotides, the CDR3 is TGTGCCAGCACCGGGACAGGGAAGGGCACTGAAGCTTTCTTT.

The count of this clone is one. The gene calls are TRBV10-3 and TRBJ1-6; D gene unclear. The V end lost 3 bases, the J end lost 12 bases, and 18 bases lay between the germline ends. The CDR3 runs to 15 residues. Germline CDR1 ENHRY, CDR2 SYGVKD. The CDR3 here is CAISESQPQEEPLHF. CDR3 DNA sequence: TGTGCCATCAGTGAATCCCAACCCCAGGAAGAACCCCTCCACTTT.

The chain has TRBV5-6 and TRBJ1-3; TRBD1 agrees at 10 bases. The germline CDR1 and CDR2 sequences are SGHDT and YYEEEE. CDR3 length equals 16 residues. V dropped 1 base and J dropped 4; count of bases not matched to a gene: 5. This chain's CDR3 is CASSLSGTGVGNTIYF. The DNA of the CDR3 is TGTGCCAGCAGCTTGAGCGGGACAGGGGTAGGAAACACCATATATTTT.

Worth noting for this clone: Other DNA sequences in this specimen translate into the identical CDR3. This chain links TRBV6-5 with TRBJ2-1, with D perhaps TRBD2 (6 bases). Between the trimmed V and J ends, which lost 3 bases and 3 bases, there was a span of 9 bases. This CDR3 comprises 14 residues. Germline CDR1 and CDR2: MNHEY and SVGAGI. The CDR3 spells CASSYGGNYNEQFF. The CDR3 region has the DNA TGTGCCAGCAGTTATGGCGGGAACTACAATGAGCAGTTCTTC.

This clone was recorded only once. The V gene is TRBV7-2, the J gene TRBJ2-3, with 15 bases aligning to TRBD2. Trimming cost V 5 bases and J 6 bases; bases outside gene matches: 6. Looked up from germline, CDR1 is SGHTA and CDR2 is FQGNSA. The CDR3 extends over 16 amino acids. CDR3 in DNA: TGTGCCAGCAGCCGGACTAGCGGGGGGGTATCCGATACGCAGTATTTT. Translation gives CASSRTSGGVSDTQYF.

This clone came up a few times. The V and J genes are TRBV4-1 and TRBJ1-5; 10 bases are a match to TRBD1. CDR1 is MGHRA, CDR2 YSYEKL, per germline. V trimming: 0 bases; J trimming: 2 bases; junction bases outside the gene matches: 7. The CDR3 has 18 amino acids. The CDR3 nucleotides are TGCGCCAGCAGCCAAGATGCGACAGGGGGCGGCGGCAATCAGCCCCAGCATTTT. It is translated as CASSQDATGGGGNQPQHF.

The chain combines TRBV6-6 with TRBJ2-2, with D possibly TRBD1 on 7 matching bases. V lost 4 bases and J 3 bases, leaving 15 bases between the germline ends. Per germline, CDR1 MNHNY and CDR2 SVGAGI (reference sequence). This CDR3 comprises 16 residues. DNA of the CDR3: TGTGCCAGCAGTTGGAGGCGGGACAGCTACACCGGGGAGCTGTTTTTT. Encoded protein: CASSWRRDSYTGELFF.

This clone has more than one count but fewer than ten. J is TRBJ1-6 and V is TRBV7-8; D gene uncertain. There are 14 residues in the CDR3. CDR1 SGHVS and CDR2 FQNEAQ come from the germline V gene. V gave up 3 bases and J gave up 5 bases, with 8 bases separating them. The CDR3 loop reads CASSFPGNNSPLHF. The CDR3 DNA follows: TGTGCCAGCAGCTTCCCCGGGAATAATTCACCCCTCCACTTT.

The CDR3 sequence is CATYRAILRKQYF. CDR3 sequence (DNA): TGCGCCACATACAGGGCGATTTTAAGGAAGCAGTACTTC. The rearrangement uses TRBV5-1 and TRBJ2-7, with D possibly being TRBD1 (6 bases). Trimming left V 9 bases short and J 8 bases short, with 21 bases between. CDR1 and CDR2 from the germline V gene are SGHRS and YFSETQ. This CDR3 has 13 residues.

The chain uses TRBV5-1 and TRBJ2-3; D is unclear. Trimming removed 0 bases at V and 2 bases at J, with 10 bases between. The CDR3 is 15 residues long. CDR1 and CDR2 (germline): SGHRS, YFSETQ. CDR3 nucleotide sequence: TGCGCCAGCAGCTTGGACCCAGATAACACAGATACGCAGTATTTT. Its protein product is CASSLDPDNTDTQYF.

Details on this clone: This sample also contains other DNA sequences that code for the same CDR3. The V call is TRBV2, the J call TRBJ2-4; D possibly corresponds to TRBD2 (6 bases). The CDR3 totals 15 residues. CDR1 is SNHLY and CDR2 is FYNNEI in the germline V gene. The V gene lost 7 bases and the J gene lost 9 bases, with 22 bases spanning the gap. CDR3 nucleotides: TGTGCCAGCACTGGGGTGGCGGGGTCCGGGGGCATTCAGTACTTC. Translating it yields CASTGVAGSGGIQYF.

This sequence joins TRBV7-9 and TRBJ2-2; TRBD1 matches at 7 bases. This CDR3 is 17 amino acids long. CDR1 is SEHNR and CDR2 is FQNEAQ in the germline V gene (reference sequence). V trimming: 4 bases; J trimming: 2 bases; junction bases outside the gene matches: 10. CDR3 DNA sequence: TGTGCCAGCAGCTCCCGGGACAGAGCTCGCAACACCGGGGAGCTGTTTTTT. This encodes CASSSRDRARNTGELFF.

The chain recombines TRBV2 with TRBJ2-7, with 7 bases lining up with TRBD2. The CDR3 totals 13 residues. Trimming at V came to 0 bases and at J to 9 bases, leaving 5 bases not matched to a gene. The germline V gene has CDR1 SNHLY and CDR2 FYNNEI. CDR3 region: CASSEAGGYRQYF. The CDR3 region has the DNA TGTGCCAGCAGTGAAGCGGGGGGGTATCGGCAGTACTTC.

CDR3 in DNA: TGCGCCAGCAGCCAAGATCGGGGTAGCAGCAATGAGCAGTTCTTC. Encoded protein: CASSQDRGSSNEQFF. The V call is TRBV4-1, the J call TRBJ2-1; a weak D match, TRBD2 (5 bases). Trimming pared 0 bases from V and 6 bases from J, leaving 12 bases between. Germline V gives CDR1 MGHRA, CDR2 YSYEKL. CDR3 length: 15 residues.

The chain is built from TRBV5-4 and TRBJ1-1; D is undetermined. The CDR3 runs 13 residues. CDR1 is SGHNT and CDR2 is YYREEE in the germline V gene (reference sequence). The V and J ends lost 6 bases and 10 bases respectively, with 19 bases between them. CDR3 sequence: CASIARPGCPAFF. As DNA, the CDR3 is TGTGCCAGCATCGCCCGCCCGGGGTGCCCAGCTTTCTTT. The full variable domain, in which reference TRBV5-4 and TRBJ1-1 provide the parts outside the CDR3, is ETGVTQSPTHLIKTRGQQVTLRCSSQSGHNTVSWYQQALGQGPQFIFQYYREEENGRGNFPPRFSGLQFPNYSSELNVNALELDDSALYLCASIARPGCPAFFGQGTRLTVV.

The chain carries TRBV5-4 and TRBJ2-7; weak D call: TRBD1 (6 bases). V lost 4 bases and J 5 bases, leaving 13 bases between the germline ends. Germline assignment: CDR1 SGHNT and CDR2 YYREEE (reference sequence). The CDR3 runs 13 residues. Written as DNA, the CDR3 is TGTGCCAGCAGCCAAGGACAGAGGAACGAGCAGTACTTC. Residues: CASSQGQRNEQYF.

This clone was detected a few times. The V gene is TRBV9, the J gene TRBJ2-3, with 11 nucleotides matching TRBD2. V lost 4 bases to trimming and J lost 2 bases; unmatched junction nucleotides: 21. The CDR3 sequence is 21 residues long. Germline V CDR1 and CDR2: SGDLS, YYNGEE. The CDR3 here is CASSTPGLAGGISPHTDTQYF. The CDR3 DNA reads TGTGCCAGCAGCACCCCAGGGTTAGCGGGGGGGATATCCCCCCACACAGATACGCAGTATTTT. Variable domain in full (rest from reference TRBV9 and TRBJ2-3): DSGVTQTPKHLITATGQRVTLRCSPRSGDLSVYWYQQSLDQGLQFLIQYYNGEERAKGNILERFSAQQFPDLHSELNLSSLELGDSALYFCASSTPGLAGGISPHTDTQYFGPGTRLTVL.

V gene TRBV7-6 combines with J gene TRBJ2-2; TRBD1 agrees at 8 bases. CDR3 length equals 16 residues. CDR1 and CDR2 from the germline V gene are SGHVS and FNYEAQ. With 4 bases clipped from V and 7 bases from J, the junction kept 11 bases outside the gene matches. The CDR3 protein is CASSSWTGIKVGELFF. The DNA for the CDR3 is TGTGCCAGCAGCTCCTGGACAGGGATTAAGGTCGGGGAGCTGTTTTTT.

V gene TRBV19 combines with J gene TRBJ1-1; the match to TRBD1 covers 9 bases. CDR1 is LNHDA and CDR2 is SQIVND in the germline V gene (reference sequence). The V gene end was trimmed by 7 bases and the J gene end by 2 bases; junction bases not matched to a gene: 5. This CDR3 spans 14 amino acids. The CDR3 reads CASINTGGNTEAFF. For the CDR3, the DNA is TGTGCCAGTATTAACACAGGGGGCAACACTGAAGCTTTCTTT.

This chain connects TRBV27 to TRBJ2-3, with 9 bases lining up with TRBD2. Unmatched junction bases numbered 8, after V lost 5 bases and J lost 5 bases. The length of the CDR3 is 15 residues. Germline V gives CDR1 MNHEY, CDR2 SMNVEV (reference sequence). CDR3 sequence (DNA): TGTGCCAGCAGTCCGCGGGGGGGCCATGGAGATACGCAGTATTTT. This encodes CASSPRGGHGDTQYF.

The CDR3 reads CASSDSAGYNSPLHF. In DNA, the CDR3 is TGTGCCAGCAGTGATTCCGCAGGGTATAATTCACCCCTCCACTTT. This rearrangement joins TRBV6-4 to TRBJ1-6; tentative D call: TRBD1 (5 bases). The germline V gene has CDR1 MRHNA and CDR2 SNTAGT. The ends were cut back, 3 bases at V and 4 bases at J, with 10 bases in the middle. The CDR3 runs 15 residues.

The rearrangement joins TRBV5-1 to TRBJ2-2; 12 bases fit TRBD1. Trimming removed 4 bases from V and 5 bases from J; junction bases left unmatched: 15. CDR1 and CDR2 (germline): SGHRS, YFSETQ. This CDR3 spans 19 amino acids. The CDR3 DNA follows: TGCGCCAGCAGCCCCTCCTCCGGGACAGGGGGCGTTAGGACCGGGGAGCTGTTTTTT. It translates to CASSPSSGTGGVRTGELFF.

V usage is TRBV10-2 and J usage is TRBJ2-7, with 15 bases lining up with TRBD2. This CDR3 has 17 amino acids. The V segment lost 0 bases and the J segment 4 bases; nucleotides outside the gene matches: 4. Germline CDR1 is WSHSY and CDR2 is SAAADI. CDR3 in amino acids: CASSESRTSGGAYEQYF. CDR3 sequence (DNA): TGCGCCAGCAGTGAGTCTCGGACTAGCGGGGGGGCATACGAGCAGTACTTC.